These 14 T cell receptor beta chains share one sample of origin, sequenced in a study of blood T cells in healthy people across ages. Through a sample-barcoded 5' primer and a J-beta primer mix, a second PCR was run for roughly 7 to 12 cycles. TCRdb passed the 5' RACE reads through MiXCR, listing each CDR3 protein once. The sample lists about 570,000 distinct CDR3 sequences; 25% to 30% were seen once. The sample comprised blood. The receptors derive from a woman between 65 and 79 years old in good health.

The chain carries TRBV5-1 and TRBJ2-1; 8 bases map to TRBD1. The J segment lost 7 bases and the V segment lost 6 bases, leaving 6 bases of the junction unmatched. Per the germline V gene, CDR1 is SGHRS and CDR2 is YFSETQ. CDR3 length: 13 amino acids. CDR3 coding DNA: TGCGCCAGCACGGACAGGGACACGAATGAGCAGTTCTTC. It translates to CASTDRDTNEQFF.

This clonotype was picked up a small number of times. The chain employs TRBV10-3 and TRBJ2-5; 11 nucleotides match TRBD2. This CDR3 has 14 amino acids. CDR1 ENHRY and CDR2 SYGVKD come from the germline V gene. J lost 4 bases, V lost 3 bases, and 1 base had no gene match. The CDR3 protein is CAISDGTSGETQYF. DNA for the CDR3: TGTGCCATCAGTGACGGGACTAGCGGAGAGACCCAGTACTTC.

The sample holds a few counts of this clonotype. V and J are TRBV5-5 and TRBJ2-5, with D maybe TRBD1 (6 bases). The CDR3 is 17 residues long. Germline CDR1 SGHKS, CDR2 YYEKEE (reference sequence). V lost 3 bases, J lost 2 bases, and 20 bases lay in between. In DNA form, the CDR3 reads TGTGCCAGCAGCTCTCAGGGGCCCCAGGGTTTTCAAGAGACCCAGTACTTC. It is translated as CASSSQGPQGFQETQYF.

The table lists this clonotype with a few counts. The chain employs TRBV20-1 and TRBJ2-5, with D unclear. TRBJ2-1 explains the end of the DNA better; the J call may be wrong. This CDR3 has 14 residues. The germline gives CDR1 DFQATT, CDR2 SNEGSKA (reference sequence). The DNA of the CDR3 is TGCAGTGCTCCGACCCCCATAGGAACGAATGAGCAGTTCTTC. It translates to CSAPTPIGTNEQFF.

Comments on this clonotype: The junction departs from the called germline gene at one end, perhaps through a read error. V gene TRBV6-5 combines with J gene TRBJ1-2, with a tentative D call TRBD1 (5 bases). The CDR3 has 14 residues. Germline CDR1 reads MNHEY; CDR2 reads SVGAGI. Here the CDR3 DNA reads TGTACCAGCACTCTTGGGAGGGGACTCTATGGCTACACCTTC. Translation: CTSTLGRGLYGYTF.

Of note for this clonotype: One end of the junction fails to match germline, which may point to a read error. The V and J genes are TRBV27 and TRBJ1-1; 7 bases match TRBD1. CDR1 is MNHEY and CDR2 is SMNVEV in the germline V gene (reference sequence). The CDR3 is 17 amino acids. The CDR3 DNA reads TGTGCCAGCAGTTTAGGGTTAACAGGGGACATGAACACTGAAGTTTTCTTT. Residues: CASSLGLTGDMNTEVFF.

V and J are TRBV7-2 and TRBJ2-7, with D perhaps matching TRBD2 (5 bases). This CDR3 is built from 16 residues. V was clipped by 5 bases and J by 2 bases, with 19 bases between them. The germline gives CDR1 SGHTA, CDR2 FQGNSA. CDR3 DNA: TGTGCCAGCAGCGTGAGACAATTAGCGACCCCCTACGAGCAGTACTTC. Protein: CASSVRQLATPYEQYF.

The table lists this clonotype with a few counts. The chain joins TRBV12-3 or TRBV12-4 to TRBJ2-2; no reliable D call. CDR3 size: 12 residues. Trimming left V 6 bases short and J 0 bases short, with 2 bases between. CDR3 DNA sequence: TGTGCCAGCAGATCGAACACCGGGGAGCTGTTTTTT. Protein sequence: CASRSNTGELFF.

This clonotype was seen a handful of times. The rearrangement uses TRBV10-3 and TRBJ2-3, with 9 bases lining up with TRBD1. The CDR3 sequence is 13 residues long. Looked up from germline, CDR1 is ENHRY and CDR2 is SYGVKD. V lost 7 bases to trimming and J lost 7 bases; unmatched junction nucleotides: 6. CDR3 nucleotides: TGTGCCATCACATCGGGACAGGGTAATACGCAGTATTTT. Amino acids: CAITSGQGNTQYF.

The rearrangement links TRBV10-3 to TRBJ1-5; D not resolved. The germline V gene has CDR1 ENHRY and CDR2 SYGVKD. CDR3 size: 14 residues. The ends were cut back, 0 bases at V and 6 bases at J, with 9 bases in the middle. CDR3 protein: CAISESTSVQPQHF. CDR3 bases: TGTGCCATCAGTGAGTCGACGTCTGTTCAGCCCCAGCATTTT.

This clonotype has at least ten counts. The gene calls are TRBV28 and TRBJ2-1, with TRBD2 matching over 9 bases. Germline CDR1 and CDR2: MDHEN and SYDVKM. The CDR3 length is 15 residues. V dropped 5 bases and J dropped 3; count of bases not matched to a gene: 5. Here the CDR3 reads CASSRAGGSYNEQFF. CDR3 DNA sequence: TGTGCCAGCAGTCGGGCGGGGGGGAGCTACAATGAGCAGTTCTTC.

This clonotype was recorded once. The chain uses TRBV20-1 and TRBJ1-2, with 7 bases matching TRBD1. The CDR3 spans 15 residues. The germline V gene has CDR1 DFQATT and CDR2 SNEGSKA (reference sequence). V was pared by 5 bases and J by 4 bases, with 13 bases of the junction left unmatched. The CDR3 coding sequence is TGCAGTGCTCCTGGACCCGGGACAGCCTCCTATGGCTACACCTTC. It translates to CSAPGPGTASYGYTF.

The rearrangement links TRBV30 to TRBJ1-5; 9 positions match TRBD1. J gave up 11 bases and V 2 bases, and 4 bases lay outside the gene matches. The germline CDR1 and CDR2 sequences are GTSNPN and SVGIG (reference sequence). This CDR3 is 12 amino acids long. The CDR3 protein is CAWSLTGGTQHF. The CDR3, as DNA: TGTGCCTGGAGTTTGACAGGGGGAACCCAGCATTTT.

This clonotype was picked up a small number of times. The germline gene is not matched at one end of the junction; a read error may be the cause. The chain links TRBV5-1 to TRBJ2-3; 10 bases line up with TRBD1. Germline lookup yields CDR1 SGHRS and CDR2 YFSETQ. This CDR3 is built from 16 residues. The DNA for the CDR3 is TGCGCCAGCAGCTTGGGACAGGGGGCGAGCACGGATACGCAGTATTTT. Protein product: CASSLGQGASTDTQYF.